The rows below give T cell receptor beta chains drawn from one sample of a study of tumor-infiltrating lymphocytes in primary liver carcinoma. TCRdb used MiXCR to reprocess the multiplex PCR reads, holding one entry per CDR3 protein. The sample yields 85,000 to 100,000 distinct CDR3 sequences, about 73% seen once. What was sequenced was tumor-adjacent normal liver tissue. The receptors originated from a man in his forties or fifties with primary liver carcinoma and hepatitis B virus infection. Both conserved end residues are part of each CDR3. A D gene is named only where the DNA matches it firmly. Size tells how often a clone was seen (once, few, many) or the class of an expanded clone, and some rows leave it out.

j_gene | abundance | d_gene | v_gene | CDR3aa | CDR3nt
TRBJ2-3 | many | - | TRBV28 | CASSKGGKTQYF | TGTGCCAGCAGTAAGGGCGGTAAAACGCAGTATTTT
TRBJ2-1 | many | TRBD1 | TRBV5-4 | CASSWGQGGNEQFF | TGTGCCAGCAGCTGGGGACAGGGGGGCAATGAGCAGTTCTTC
TRBJ1-4 | many | - | TRBV6-1 | CASSVTGEKLFF | TGTGCCAGCAGTGTCACAGGGGAAAAACTGTTTTTT
TRBJ2-3 | few | TRBD1 | TRBV28 | CASSLSSRDRVNTQYF | TGTGCCAGCAGTCTCTCTAGCCGGGACAGGGTCAATACGCAGTATTTT
TRBJ2-1 | - | - | TRBV11-2 | CASSFLAGQFF | TGCGCCAGCAGCTTCTTGGCTGGGCAGTTCTTC
TRBJ2-1 | - | TRBD2 | TRBV11-2 | CASSLTSGKGNGQFF | TGTGCCAGCAGCTTAACCAGCGGGAAGGGTAATGGGCAGTTCTTC
TRBJ2-7 | once | TRBD1 | TRBV25-1 | CASSVGTGGYEQYF | TGTGCCAGCAGTGTAGGGACAGGGGGCTACGAGCAGTACTTC
TRBJ2-7 | - | - | TRBV10-1 | CASNMAEVAYEQYF | TGCGCCAGCAATATGGCAGAGGTTGCCTACGAACAGTACTTC
TRBJ2-1 | - | TRBD1 | TRBV28 | CASRLGGGSYNEQSF | TGCGCCAGCAGGTTAGGGGGCGGATCCTACAATGAGCAGTCCTTC
TRBJ2-7 | - | TRBD1 | TRBV28 | CASSALGWTGVDEQYF | TGTGCCAGCAGTGCCCTTGGGTGGACAGGGGTCGACGAGCAGTATTTC
TRBJ2-1 | - | TRBD2 | TRBV5-6 | CARSRTSDSYNGQFF | TGTGCCAGGAGCAGAACTAGCGACTCCTACAATGGGCAGTTCTTC
TRBJ1-1 | - | TRBD1 | TRBV24-1 | CATSDPRTGSTEAFF | TGTGCCACAAGTGATCCCCGGACAGGGAGCACTGAAGCTTTCTTT
TRBJ2-5 | many | - | TRBV7-9 | CASSTDFQETQYF | TGTGCCAGCAGCACGGACTTTCAAGAGACCCAGTACTTC
TRBJ1-1 | - | - | TRBV28 | CARRPGGLGTEAFF | TGTGCCAGAAGACCCGGGGGATTAGGCACTGAAGCTTTCTTT
TRBJ1-4 | - | - | TRBV12-3/TRBV12-4 | CASGLTVRRGKLFF | TGTGCCAGCGGGTTGACGGTTAGGCGTGGAAAACTGTTTTTT
TRBJ2-3 | many | - | TRBV6-5 | CASSYSTGDSRTDTQYF | TGTGCCAGCAGTTACTCGACCGGGGACTCTCGCACAGATACGCAGTATTTT
TRBJ1-4 | - | - | TRBV2 | CAGQMQPNEKLFF | TGTGCCGGACAGATGCAGCCAAATGAAAAACTGTTTTTT
TRBJ2-1 | - | - | TRBV7-3 | CASSLSANYNEQFF | TGTGCCAGCAGCTTATCAGCGAACTACAATGAGCAGTTCTTC
TRBJ1-2 | once | - | TRBV11-2 | CASCLVSGGNYGCTF | TGTGCCAGCTGCTTAGTGTCCGGGGGGAACTATGGCTGCACCTTC
TRBJ2-1 | few | - | TRBV28 | CASSLDGVQGGGEFF | TGTGCCAGCAGTTTAGACGGAGTTCAAGGAGGAGGAGAGTTCTTC
TRBJ2-3 | - | TRBD2 | TRBV5-1 | CASSLAVGTDTQYF | TGCGCCAGCAGCCTAGCGGTGGGCACAGATACGCAGTATTTT
TRBJ2-1 | - | - | TRBV6-5 | CASSYAAILYNEKFF | TGTGCCAGCAGTTACGCTGCGATACTGTACAATGAGAAGTTCTTC
TRBJ2-7 | - | - | TRBV29-1 | CSVETLLAGGYEQYF | TGCAGCGTTGAAACCCTGCTAGCAGGAGGCTACGAGCAGTACTTC
TRBJ2-1 | - | - | TRBV6-5 | CASRDSHHEQFF | TGTGCCAGCAGGGACTCCCACCATGAGCAGTTCTTC
TRBJ2-1 | once | - | TRBV11-2 | CASSSLGVYDEQLF | TGTGCCAGCAGCTCCTTAGGAGTATACGATGAGCAGCTCTTC
TRBJ2-1 | - | - | TRBV29-1 | CSVEDPGSAYNEQSF | TGCAGCGTCGAAGATCCCGGGAGCGCCTACAATGAGCAGTCCTTC
TRBJ2-5 | many | TRBD1 | TRBV4-1 | CASSQDGTGAQETQYF | TGCGCCAGCAGCCAAGATGGGACAGGGGCGCAAGAGACCCAGTACTTC
TRBJ1-1 | - | - | TRBV30 | CAWSVGVAEAFF | TGTGCCTGGAGTGTAGGGGTAGCTGAAGCTTTCTTT
TRBJ2-5 | few | - | TRBV11-2 | CASSDQTGARETQYF | TGTGCCAGCAGCGACCAGACAGGAGCGAGAGAGACCCAGTACTTC
TRBJ2-3 | - | - | TRBV11-2 | CASNLGRGRDTQYF | TGTGCCAGCAACTTAGGAAGAGGCAGAGATACGCAGTATTTT
TRBJ1-6 | - | - | TRBV6-1 | CASTEQSTNLPLHF | TGTGCCAGCACTGAACAGAGTACGAATTTACCCCTCCACTTT
TRBJ2-5 | - | TRBD1 | TRBV24-1 | CATSDGTGDRETQYF | TGTGCCACCAGTGATGGGACAGGGGATCGAGAGACCCAGTACTTC
TRBJ2-1 | - | - | TRBV11-2 | CASGLNDAYEQSF | TGTGCGAGCGGCTTAAATGATGCCTATGAGCAGTCCTTC
TRBJ2-1 | many | TRBD1 | TRBV10-2 | CASEGGQGYNEQFF | TGCGCCAGCGAGGGGGGACAGGGCTACAATGAGCAGTTCTTC
TRBJ2-2 | - | TRBD1 | TRBV12-3/TRBV12-4 | CASSPGQNTGELVF | TGTGCTAGCAGCCCGGGACAGAACACCGGGGAGCTGGTTTTT
TRBJ2-3 | many | - | TRBV4-1 | CASSQVLGGRTDTQYF | TGCGCCAGCAGCCAAGTGTTGGGGGGTCGCACAGATACGCAGTATTTT
TRBJ2-3 | - | TRBD2 | TRBV12-3/TRBV12-4 | CASRRLAGGDTQYF | TGTGCCAGCAGGAGACTAGCGGGAGGAGATACGCAGTATTTT
TRBJ1-2 | - | - | TRBV29-1 | CSVEAQGVGSYTF | TGCAGCGTTGAAGCACAAGGAGTTGGTAGCTACACCTTC
TRBJ1-1 | many | - | TRBV12-3/TRBV12-4 | CASSWAGKNTEAFF | TGTGCCAGCAGTTGGGCGGGGAAGAACACTGAAGCTTTCTTT
TRBJ2-6 | - | TRBD1 | TRBV6-2/TRBV6-3 | CASSLGQGIGANVLTF | TGTGCCAGCAGCCTCGGACAGGGTATTGGGGCCAACGTGCTGACTTTC
TRBJ2-2 | - | TRBD2 | TRBV11-2 | CASSLEALAGTGGLIF | TGTGCCAGCAGCTTAGAGGCGCTAGCGGGAACCGGGGGGCTGATTTTT
TRBJ2-3 | - | - | TRBV11-2 | CASSSLGGSTYTQYF | TGTGCCAGCAGCTCCTTGGGGGGTAGCACATATACGCAGTATTTT
TRBJ1-6 | many | - | TRBV6-1 | CASSDVGIGANSPLHF | TGTGCCAGCAGTGATGTGGGAATAGGGGCTAATTCACCCCTCCACTTT
TRBJ2-7 | many | - | TRBV6-1 | CASSEAYTTGYF | TGTGCCAGCAGTGAAGCATACACGACGGGGTACTTC
TRBJ2-3 | - | - | TRBV6-1 | CASSELPQWELPASTDTQYF | TGTGCCAGCAGTGAATTGCCTCAGTGGGAGTTACCAGCTAGTACAGATACGCAGTATTTT
TRBJ1-1 | - | - | TRBV6-5 | CASSYGQDTHAFF | TGTGCCAGCAGTTACGGGCAAGACACTCATGCTTTCTTT
TRBJ2-7 | many | - | TRBV10-3 | CAISVKGETYEQYF | TGTGCCATCAGTGTGAAGGGGGAGACCTACGAGCAGTACTTC
TRBJ1-5 | many | TRBD1 | TRBV11-1 | CASSRTGTNQPQHF | TGTGCCAGCAGCAGGACAGGTACGAATCAGCCCCAGCATTTT
TRBJ1-4 | - | - | TRBV6-6 | CASSYVVGCEKLFF | TGTGCCAGCAGTTATGTCGTGGGTTGTGAAAAACTGTTTTTT
TRBJ2-3 | - | - | TRBV7-3 | CASTKTGGSTDTQYF | TGTGCCAGCACCAAAACTGGCGGGAGCACAGATACGCAGTATTTT
TRBJ2-3 | - | - | TRBV10-3 | CDISVETNGTYTQYF | TGTGACATCAGTGTTGAGACTAACGGGACCTATACGCAGTATTTT
TRBJ2-2 | - | TRBD2 | TRBV20-1 | CPGQEFRLAGTGELFF | TGCCCAGGGCAGGAGTTCCGACTAGCGGGGACCGGGGAGCTGTTTTTT